What follows describes a single TCR beta chain. Its antigen remains unidentified. The junction departs from the called germline gene at one end, perhaps through a read error. TCRbeta libraries were built with three rounds of nested PCR, modified from ARM-PCR. TCRdb re-called the multiplex PCR reads through MiXCR, storing one row per CDR3 protein. The sample contains 120,000 to 150,000 distinct CDR3 sequences, approximately 72% of which appear only once. This sample was taken from a study of tumor and adjacent non-tumor tissue in lung cancer. Across the whole study: On average, productive TCRbeta reads reached about 4.17 million per sample. Study findings and constraints: Higher tumor TCR diversity was associated with shorter survival. Top 100 clones took a larger repertoire share in normal lung. Compared with tumor, normal lung showed significantly lower TCR diversity.

The template was RNA from unsorted bulk tissue. CDR3 size: 15 residues. Germline values: CDR1 SGHAT, CDR2 FQNNGV. The chain links TRBV11-2 to TRBJ2-1, with 7 bases identical to TRBD2. This TCR was sampled from a man between 60 and 70 years old with small cell lung cancer. Sequenced: lung tumor tissue. The CDR3 DNA sequence: TGTACCAGCAGCCACGGACTAGTGGCAAACAATGAGCAGTTCTTC. This codes for CTSSHGLVANNEQFF.